Following are 18 T cell receptor beta chains from one sample sequenced in a study of blood T cell repertoires in COVID-19. Sequenced by immunoSEQ multiplex PCR; TCRdb stores in-frame clones only, minus some. The data hold roughly 100,000 clones, with approximately 89% observed a single time. Sequencing was performed on peripheral blood. The receptors were gathered from an elderly woman in a cohort sampled during active COVID-19.

The chain carries TRBV30 and TRBJ1-5; 11 nucleotides match TRBD1. The CDR3 is 16 residues long. Germline CDR1 reads GTSNPN; CDR2 reads SVGIG (reference sequence). The trim removed 4 bases at V and 7 bases at J, leaving 12 bases unmatched. CDR3 nucleotide sequence: TGTGCCTGGACCCACCCTGGGACAGGGGGAAGACAGCCCCAGCATTTT. Its translation: CAWTHPGTGGRQPQHF.

The rearrangement uses TRBV3-1 (or the pseudogene TRBV3-2) and TRBJ1-1; D might be TRBD1 (6 bases). The V and J ends lost 1 base and 4 bases respectively, with 7 bases between them. Germline assignment: CDR1 LGHDT and CDR2 YNNKEL (reference sequence). CDR3 size: 13 residues. CDR3 loop: CASSQGGLTEAFF. CDR3 nucleotides: TGTGCCAGCAGCCAAGGGGGGCTCACTGAAGCTTTCTTT.

This chain uses TRBV5-1 with TRBJ2-3, with D possibly TRBD1 on 6 matching bases. This CDR3 contains 16 residues. Germline lookup yields CDR1 SGHRS and CDR2 YFSETQ. V was pared by 0 bases and J by 1 base, with 12 bases between. The CDR3 loop reads CASSLVASGGTDTQYF. CDR3 coding DNA: TGCGCCAGCAGCTTGGTGGCGTCAGGGGGCACAGATACGCAGTATTTT.

The V and J genes are TRBV6-5 and TRBJ2-7; TRBD1 matches 8 bases. The CDR3 spans 12 residues. V lost 6 bases, J lost 7 bases, and 5 bases stayed unmatched. Germline V gene lookup returns CDR1 MNHEY and CDR2 SVGAGI. CDR3 DNA: TGTGCCAGCAGCTCCGACAGGGGTGAGCAGTACTTC. Its protein is CASSSDRGEQYF.

This clone appeared once. V and J are TRBV10-3 and TRBJ1-5; 9 positions agree with TRBD1. The germline gives CDR1 ENHRY, CDR2 SYGVKD. The CDR3 has 14 residues. The trim removed 5 bases at V and 4 bases at J, leaving 3 bases unmatched. CDR3 region: CAISRDRDNQPQHF. The CDR3 DNA sequence: TGTGCCATCAGTCGGGACAGGGATAATCAGCCCCAGCATTTT.

The chain is built from TRBV19 and TRBJ2-4; 11 bases are shared with TRBD1. V lost 3 bases to trimming and J lost 0 bases; unmatched junction nucleotides: 10. The CDR3 runs 19 residues. Looked up from germline, CDR1 is LNHDA and CDR2 is SQIVND (reference sequence). The CDR3 region has the DNA TGTGCCAGTAGTATCACCCAAGGACAGGGGGCCCCAGCCAAAAACATTCAGTACTTC. Translating gives CASSITQGQGAPAKNIQYF.

This chain connects TRBV19 to TRBJ2-1; D perhaps matches TRBD1 (6 bases). The germline V and J ends were trimmed by 6 bases and 1 base, with 13 bases remaining between them. CDR1 is LNHDA and CDR2 is SQIVND in the germline V gene (reference sequence). The CDR3 runs 15 residues. CDR3 loop: CASSRGAFSYNEQFF. CDR3 nucleotides: TGTGCCAGTAGCAGGGGCGCCTTTTCCTACAATGAGCAGTTCTTC.

V usage is TRBV5-4 and J usage is TRBJ2-4; tentatively, D is TRBD1 (6 bases). V dropped 0 bases and J dropped 6 bases, with 7 bases sitting between them. Germline CDR1 reads SGHNT; CDR2 reads YYREEE (reference sequence). The length of the CDR3 is 13 residues. The CDR3 is CASSLEQGNIQYF. Written as DNA, the CDR3 is TGTGCCAGCAGCTTGGAACAGGGAAACATTCAGTACTTC. Using reference TRBV5-4 and TRBJ2-4 for the parts outside the CDR3, the full variable domain is ETGVTQSPTHLIKTRGQQVTLRCSSQSGHNTVSWYQQALGQGPQFIFQYYREEENGRGNFPPRFSGLQFPNYSSELNVNALELDDSALYLCASSLEQGNIQYFGAGTRLSVL.

The chain carries TRBV7-2 and TRBJ2-7, with TRBD2 matching over 8 bases. The CDR3 has 16 residues. The germline CDR1 and CDR2 sequences are SGHTA and FQGNSA. The V and J ends lost 5 bases and 3 bases, in that order; junction bases with no gene match: 12. The CDR3, as DNA: TGTGCCAGCAGCCTCACCAGCGTAGCGGGGAGCTACGAGCAGTACTTC. Its translation: CASSLTSVAGSYEQYF.

The chain carries TRBV9 and TRBJ1-6; TRBD1 matches 9 bases. There are 16 residues in the CDR3. Trimming took 4 bases from V and 7 from J; bases not matched to a gene: 9. CDR1 and CDR2 from the germline V gene are SGDLS and YYNGEE. The CDR3 bases are TGTGCCAGCAGCTTCCCGGCACAGGGGGCAAATTCACCCCTCCACTTT. Encoded protein: CASSFPAQGANSPLHF.

The rearrangement joins TRBV24-1 to TRBJ2-1; 8 bases map to TRBD2. The CDR3 is 16 amino acids. The J segment lost 3 bases and the V segment lost 1 base, leaving 4 bases of the junction unmatched. Germline CDR1 reads KGHDR; CDR2 reads SFDVKD. CDR3 region: CATSDLSGGNYNEQFF. The DNA for the CDR3 is TGTGCCACCAGTGATTTAAGCGGGGGAAACTACAATGAGCAGTTCTTC.

The V and J genes are TRBV20-1 and TRBJ1-5; perhaps TRBD1 as D (6 bases). The CDR3 consists of 14 residues. The germline gives CDR1 DFQATT, CDR2 SNEGSKA (reference sequence). V was clipped by 3 bases and J by 2 bases, with 11 bases between them. CDR3 sequence: CSASSGGGNQPQHF. In DNA, the CDR3 is TGCAGTGCTAGTTCGGGGGGCGGCAATCAGCCCCAGCATTTT.

CDR3 loop: CATGQGVTAEKLFF. The DNA for the CDR3 is TGTGCCACCGGACAGGGGGTAACGGCGGAAAAACTGTTTTTT. The chain has TRBV10-3 and TRBJ1-4, with 10 bases fitting TRBD1. With V trimmed by 10 bases and J by 8 bases, 10 bases remained unmatched. The germline CDR1 and CDR2 sequences are ENHRY and SYGVKD. CDR3 length: 14 amino acids.

On this clone itself: Other DNA sequences within the sample encode an identical CDR3. This chain uses TRBV6-5 with TRBJ2-7, with D possibly matching TRBD1 (7 bases). The V gene lost 0 bases and the J gene lost 1 base, with 13 bases spanning the gap. From germline, CDR1 is MNHEY and CDR2 SVGAGI. This CDR3 has 16 residues. The CDR3 coding sequence is TGTGCCAGCAGTTACTCGGCGGGACAGTCATCCTACGAGCAGTACTTC. It specifies CASSYSAGQSSYEQYF.

The rearrangement joins TRBV28 to TRBJ2-7, with 9 bases that match TRBD1. The J segment lost 4 bases and the V segment lost 3 bases, leaving 10 bases of the junction unmatched. CDR3 length: 16 residues. CDR1 is MDHEN, CDR2 SYDVKM, per germline. CDR3 DNA sequence: TGTGCCAGCAGTTTCAGTATGGGACAGGGAGGGTACGAGCAGTACTTC. It translates to CASSFSMGQGGYEQYF.

The chain recombines TRBV11-3 with TRBJ2-1; 9 bases are shared with TRBD1. CDR3 length: 14 residues. Germline values: CDR1 SGHNT, CDR2 YENEEA. V shed 5 bases and J 7 bases; nucleotides not matched to a gene: 6. The CDR3 loop reads CASSPRDRANEQFF. CDR3 nucleotide sequence: TGTGCCAGCAGCCCCCGGGACAGGGCAAATGAGCAGTTCTTC.

The rearrangement uses TRBV18 and TRBJ1-1, with a weak D call TRBD1 (5 bases). Germline V gene lookup returns CDR1 KGHSH and CDR2 LQKENI. Trimming took 6 bases from V and 7 from J, leaving 15 bases between them. CDR3 size: 13 residues. CDR3 in amino acids: CASSPSERGEAFF. CDR3 in DNA: TGTGCCAGCTCCCCCTCGGAAAGGGGTGAAGCTTTCTTT.

The chain has TRBV4-2 and TRBJ2-5, with 9 bases that match TRBD2. Germline V CDR1 and CDR2: LGHNA, YNFKEQ. The CDR3 has 17 amino acids. Trimming removed 0 bases from V and 2 bases from J; junction bases left unmatched: 7. CDR3 DNA sequence: TGTGCCAGCAGCCAAGATCCCAGCGGGGGGTTACAAGAGACCCAGTACTTC. Translation gives CASSQDPSGGLQETQYF.